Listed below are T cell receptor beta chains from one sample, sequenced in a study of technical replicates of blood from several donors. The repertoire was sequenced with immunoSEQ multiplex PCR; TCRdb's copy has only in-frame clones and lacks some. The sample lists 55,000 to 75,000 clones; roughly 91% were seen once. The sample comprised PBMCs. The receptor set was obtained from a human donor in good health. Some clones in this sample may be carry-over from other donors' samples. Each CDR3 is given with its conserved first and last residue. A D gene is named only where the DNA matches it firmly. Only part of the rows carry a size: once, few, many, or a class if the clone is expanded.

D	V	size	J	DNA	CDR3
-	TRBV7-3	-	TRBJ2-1	TGTGCCAGCAGTATACACCCCCTCGCGGGTGAGCAGTTCTTC	CASSIHPLAGEQFF
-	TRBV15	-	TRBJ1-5	TGTGCCACCAGCAGAGACCTCGGGGGGGCGGGACAGCCCCAGCATTTT	CATSRDLGGAGQPQHF
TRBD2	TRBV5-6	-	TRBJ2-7	TGTGCCAGCAGCACCTCTAGCGGGGTGGACTCCTACGAGCAGTACTTC	CASSTSSGVDSYEQYF
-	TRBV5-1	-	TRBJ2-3	TGCGCCAGCAGCAGGGGTCGAACAGATACGCAGTATTTT	CASSRGRTDTQYF
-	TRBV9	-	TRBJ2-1	TGTGCCAGCAGTTCAGGCGGGAACTCCTACAATGAGCAGTTCTTC	CASSSGGNSYNEQFF
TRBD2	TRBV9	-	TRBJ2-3	TGTGCCAGCAGCGCCCTAGCGGGCGGCACAGATACGCAGTATTTT	CASSALAGGTDTQYF
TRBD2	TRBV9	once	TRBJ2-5	TGTGCCAGCAGCGTAGGGACTAGCGGGGGGGCGCGGGAGACCCAGTACTTC	CASSVGTSGGARETQYF
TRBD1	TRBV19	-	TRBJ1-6	TGTGCCAGTAGAGGGGACAGGGGGGAGTCACCCCTCCACTTT	CASRGDRGESPLHF
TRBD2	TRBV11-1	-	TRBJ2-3	TGTGCCAGCAGCCCCACTAGCGGTTTGATAGATACGCAGTATTTT	CASSPTSGLIDTQYF
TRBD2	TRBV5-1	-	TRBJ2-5	TGCGCCAGCAGGTATAGCGGGGGCCAAGAAGAGACCCAGTACTTC	CASRYSGGQEETQYF
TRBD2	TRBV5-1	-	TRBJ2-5	TGCGCCAGCAGCTTGGCGTCTAGCGGTTTGAGAGAGACCCAGTACTTC	CASSLASSGLRETQYF
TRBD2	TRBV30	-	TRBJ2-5	TGTGCCTGGAGGCGCGGGAGGTTCCAAGAGACCCAGTACTTC	CAWRRGRFQETQYF
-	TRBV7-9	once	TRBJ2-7	TGTGCCAGCACCCTTTCCGGGGGAATCGAAGAGCAGTACTTC	CASTLSGGIEEQYF
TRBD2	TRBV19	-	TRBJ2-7	TGTGCCAGTAGTATATCCCTAGCGGCCGAGCAGTACTTC	CASSISLAAEQYF
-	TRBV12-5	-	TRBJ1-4	TGTGCTAGTGGTTCACCGTCTAGCGGGGAAAAACTGTTTTTT	CASGSPSSGEKLFF
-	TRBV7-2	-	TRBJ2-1	TGTGCCAGCAGCTCACCCACTATCTCTTTCTACAATGAGCAGTTCTTC	CASSSPTISFYNEQFF
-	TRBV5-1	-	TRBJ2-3	TGCGCCAGCAGCTTTGGCGGGTCAGGCACAGATACGCAGTATTTT	CASSFGGSGTDTQYF
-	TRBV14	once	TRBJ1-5	TGTGCCAGCAGCCATCACGGACAGACGGCGGAGCCCCAGCATTTT	CASSHHGQTAEPQHF
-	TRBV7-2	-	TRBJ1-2	TGTGCCAGCAGCTTAGTTCCCGGGTCCTATGGCTACACCTTC	CASSLVPGSYGYTF
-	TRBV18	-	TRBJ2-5	TGTGCCAGCTCACCCTTCGTGAACAGGGTTAGGAGAGAGACCCAGTACTTC	CASSPFVNRVRRETQYF
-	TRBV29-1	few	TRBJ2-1	TGCAGCGTCGTCGGGAGTAGTATTGAGCAGTTCTTC	CSVVGSSIEQFF
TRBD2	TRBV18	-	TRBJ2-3	TGTGCCAGCTCACCGACGGGGCGGGGGTTCACAGATACGCAGTATTTT	CASSPTGRGFTDTQYF
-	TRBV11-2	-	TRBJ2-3	TGTGCCAGCAGCTTAACTCGGCGGGCTACAGATACGCAGTATTTT	CASSLTRRATDTQYF
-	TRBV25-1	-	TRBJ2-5	TGTGCCAGCAGTTATGGCCCCCCGGGGACCCAGTACTTC	CASSYGPPGTQYF